This T cell receptor (beta chain) was sequenced in a study of cytomegalovirus exposure and HLA in healthy donors. The wider study: HLA-typed donors were the source of 82 million or so unique TCRs, which an early data release held.

PCR used 60 Vbeta primers and 13 Jbeta primers. The method was immunoSEQ multiplex PCR; TCRdb's version includes in-frame clones alone and lacks a portion of them. The data hold some 150,000 clones, with 79% observed a single time. Losses at the gene ends were 4 bases for V and 6 bases for J; bases not matched to a gene: 8. Germline V gene sequence: CDR1 GTSNPN, CDR2 SVGIG (reference sequence). This CDR3 is built from 14 residues. The clonotype was recovered from a man in his fifties or sixties in good health and CMV-seropositive. The specimen sequenced was PBMCs. The rearrangement links TRBV30 to TRBJ1-4, with 7 bases identical to TRBD1. CDR3 nucleotides: TGTGCCTGGAAGGACAGGCAGGTCGATGAAAAACTGTTTTTT. Its protein is CAWKDRQVDEKLFF. Combining the CDR3 with reference TRBV30 and TRBJ1-4 gives the whole variable domain SQTIHQWPATLVQPVGSPLSLECTVEGTSNPNLYWYRQAAGRGLQLLFYSVGIGQISSEVPQNLSASRPQDRQFILSSKKLLLSDSGFYLCAWKDRQVDEKLFFGSGTQLSVL.